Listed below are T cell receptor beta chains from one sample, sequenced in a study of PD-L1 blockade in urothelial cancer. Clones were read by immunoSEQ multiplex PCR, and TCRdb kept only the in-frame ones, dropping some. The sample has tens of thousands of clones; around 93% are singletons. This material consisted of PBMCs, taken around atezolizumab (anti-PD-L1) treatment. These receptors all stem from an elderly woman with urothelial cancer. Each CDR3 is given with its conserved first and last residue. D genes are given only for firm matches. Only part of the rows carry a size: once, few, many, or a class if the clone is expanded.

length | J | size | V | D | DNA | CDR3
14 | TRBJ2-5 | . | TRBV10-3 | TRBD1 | TGTGCCATCAGTACTACAGGGGTAGGAGAGACCCAGTACTTC | CAISTTGVGETQYF
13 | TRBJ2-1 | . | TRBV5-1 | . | TGCGCCAGCAGCTTGGAGGAGGTCAATGAGCAGTTCTTC | CASSLEEVNEQFF
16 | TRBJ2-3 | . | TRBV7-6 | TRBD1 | TGTGCCAGCAGCCCTACAGGGGGCTTTCGCACAGATACGCAGTATTTT | CASSPTGGFRTDTQYF
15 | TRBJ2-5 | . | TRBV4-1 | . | TGCGCCAGCAGACCCCACGTGGGCTCCCAAGAGACCCAGTACTTC | CASRPHVGSQETQYF
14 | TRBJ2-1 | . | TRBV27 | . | TGTGCCAGCTCCCCCCAGCGATCCTACAATGAGCAGTTCTTC | CASSPQRSYNEQFF
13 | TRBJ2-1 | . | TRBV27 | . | TGTGCCAGCAGTCCCCTGACTAGAAGTGAGCAGTTCTTC | CASSPLTRSEQFF
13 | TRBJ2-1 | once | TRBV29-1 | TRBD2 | TGCAGCGGACTAGCGAGTTCCTACAATGAGCAGTTCTTC | CSGLASSYNEQFF
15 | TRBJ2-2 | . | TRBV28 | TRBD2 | TGTGCCAGCAGTCGCGGGACTACAAACACCGGGGAGCTGTTTTTT | CASSRGTTNTGELFF
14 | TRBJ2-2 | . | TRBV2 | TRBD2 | TGTGCCAGCAACCCTAGCGGGCCGGGCGGGGAGCTGTTTTTT | CASNPSGPGGELFF
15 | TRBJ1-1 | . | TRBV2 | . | TGTGCCAGCCATTGGGGGGGCACGAAGAACACTGAAGCTTTCTTT | CASHWGGTKNTEAFF
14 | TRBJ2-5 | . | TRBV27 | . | TGTGCCAGCAGTTTATTCCGGGGAGGAGAGACCCAGTACTTC | CASSLFRGGETQYF
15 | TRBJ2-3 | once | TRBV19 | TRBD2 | TGTGCCAGTACTCTAGCGGGAGGGCCTGGAGATACGCAGTATTTT | CASTLAGGPGDTQYF
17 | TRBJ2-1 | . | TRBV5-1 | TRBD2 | TGCGCCAGCAGCGCGGCTGGACTAGCGACATCCTACAATGAGCAGTTCTTC | CASSAAGLATSYNEQFF
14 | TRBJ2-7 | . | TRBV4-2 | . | TGTGCCAGCAGCCAAGATCCCCAATCCAGCGAGCAGTACTTC | CASSQDPQSSEQYF
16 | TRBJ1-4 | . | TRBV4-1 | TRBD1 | TGCGCCAGCAGCCAAACCTCGGACAGGGGTAATGAAAAACTGTTTTTT | CASSQTSDRGNEKLFF
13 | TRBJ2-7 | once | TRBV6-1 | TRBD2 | TGTGCCAGCGCAGGACTAGCGGGAGTCGAGCAGTACTTC | CASAGLAGVEQYF
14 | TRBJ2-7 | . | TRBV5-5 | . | TGTGCCAGCAGCTTAGGCGGGGACTCCTACGAGCAGTACTTC | CASSLGGDSYEQYF
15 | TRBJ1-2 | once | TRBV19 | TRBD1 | TGTGCCAGTACCCCCCAGGGGGCGCGGGGCTATGGCTACACCTTC | CASTPQGARGYGYTF
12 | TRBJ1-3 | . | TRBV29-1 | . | TGCAGCGTGATAGCCTCTGGAAACACCATATATTTT | CSVIASGNTIYF
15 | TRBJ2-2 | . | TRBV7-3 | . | TGTGCCAGCAGCCCCGGGACTGGTCTCACCGGGGAGCTGTTTTTT | CASSPGTGLTGELFF
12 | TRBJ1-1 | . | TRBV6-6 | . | TGTGCCAGCAGTTCATACGGCACTGAAGCTTTCTTT | CASSSYGTEAFF
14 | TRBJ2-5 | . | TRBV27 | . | TGTGCCAGCAGTTTATTATCACAGGAGGAGACCCAGTACTTC | CASSLLSQEETQYF
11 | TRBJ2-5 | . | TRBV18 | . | TGTGCCAGCTCCCCTCAAGAGACCCAGTACTTC | CASSPQETQYF
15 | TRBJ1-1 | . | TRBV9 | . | TGTGCCAGCAGCGTAAGGGAGGGACGGAACACTGAAGCTTTCTTT | CASSVREGRNTEAFF
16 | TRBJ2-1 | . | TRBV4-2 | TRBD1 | TGTGCCAGCAGCCAAGAGGTGACAGGGGGTTACAATGAGCAGTTCTTC | CASSQEVTGGYNEQFF
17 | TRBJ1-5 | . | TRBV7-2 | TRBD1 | TGTGCCAGCAGCATAGGGGACAGCCGGGCCAGCAATCAGCCCCAGCATTTT | CASSIGDSRASNQPQHF
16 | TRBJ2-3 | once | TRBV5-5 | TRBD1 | TGTGCCAGCAGCTTGAGAGGGACAGGGGCCGCAGATACGCAGTATTTT | CASSLRGTGAADTQYF
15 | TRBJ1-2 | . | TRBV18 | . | TGTGCCAGCTCACCAACCGGGCTGGAGGAGGGCGGCTACACCTTC | CASSPTGLEEGGYTF
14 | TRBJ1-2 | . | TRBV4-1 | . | TGCGCCAGCAGCCAAGATTGGGGCCTAGGAGGCTACACCTTC | CASSQDWGLGGYTF
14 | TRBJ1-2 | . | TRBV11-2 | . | TGTGCCAGCAGCTCCCTCCGGGGGAGACTGGACTACACCTTC | CASSSLRGRLDYTF
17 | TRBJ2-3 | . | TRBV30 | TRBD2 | TGTGCCTGGAGTGGATCCGGGACTAGGTCTAGCACAGATACGCAGTATTTT | CAWSGSGTRSSTDTQYF
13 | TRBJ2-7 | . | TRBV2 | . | TGTGCCAGCAGTTCTCCCCTCTCCTACGAGCAGTACTTC | CASSSPLSYEQYF
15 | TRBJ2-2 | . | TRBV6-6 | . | TGTGCCAGCAGTTACTTCGGGGCGAACACCGGGGAGCTGTTTTTT | CASSYFGANTGELFF
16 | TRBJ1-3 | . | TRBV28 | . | TGTGCCAGCATCAGATCAGGGCCGAGCTCTGGAAACACCATATATTTT | CASIRSGPSSGNTIYF
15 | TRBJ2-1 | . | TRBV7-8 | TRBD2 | TGTGCCAGCAGCGCCCCGGGCGGGGGAAACAATGAGCAGTTCTTC | CASSAPGGGNNEQFF
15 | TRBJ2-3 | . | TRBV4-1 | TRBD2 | TGCGCCAGCAGCCAAGACCTAGCGGGGATAGATACGCAGTATTTT | CASSQDLAGIDTQYF
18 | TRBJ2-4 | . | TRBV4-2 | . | TGTGCCAGCAGCCAAGAAACTAAGGAAACAGGGTGGGCGAACATTCAGTACTTC | CASSQETKETGWANIQYF
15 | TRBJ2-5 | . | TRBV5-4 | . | TGTGCCAGCAGCTTCGGGGCAGGGGTGGTTAAGACCCAGTACTTC | CASSFGAGVVKTQYF
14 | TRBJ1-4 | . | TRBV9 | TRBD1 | TGTGCCAGCAGCGTCGGGACAGGTAATGAAAAACTGTTTTTT | CASSVGTGNEKLFF
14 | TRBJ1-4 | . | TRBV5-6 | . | TGTGCCAGCAGCAAGGACAACCCTGGGGAAAAACTGTTTTTT | CASSKDNPGEKLFF
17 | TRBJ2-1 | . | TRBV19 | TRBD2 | TGTGCCAGTAGGATGGGGGGACTAGCGGGGGACTACAATGAGCAGTTCTTC | CASRMGGLAGDYNEQFF
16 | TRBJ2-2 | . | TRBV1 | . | TGCACCAGCAGAGATACTAGCGGGAGTAAGGCCGGGGAGCTGTTTTTT | CTSRDTSGSKAGELFF
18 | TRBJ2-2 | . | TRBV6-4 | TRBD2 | TGTGCCAGCGGGGAGGGGACTAGCGGGAGTGCGAACACCGGGGAGCTGTTTTTT | CASGEGTSGSANTGELFF
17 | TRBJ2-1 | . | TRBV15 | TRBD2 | TGTGCCACCAAATCGGCGGGAGTGGGTGGGACCTACAATGAGCAGTTCTTC | CATKSAGVGGTYNEQFF
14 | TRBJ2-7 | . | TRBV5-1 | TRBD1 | TGCGCCAGCAGCGGGATGACAGGGACCTACGAGCAGTACTTC | CASSGMTGTYEQYF
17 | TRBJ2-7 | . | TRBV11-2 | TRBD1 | TGTGCCAGCAGCACCCTTAGGGGGGGACAGGGCCCCTACGAGCAGTACTTC | CASSTLRGGQGPYEQYF
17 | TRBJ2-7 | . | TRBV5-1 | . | TGCGCCAGCAGCCCGGGCCTCCAGATGGGGCCCACCTACGAGCAGTACTTC | CASSPGLQMGPTYEQYF